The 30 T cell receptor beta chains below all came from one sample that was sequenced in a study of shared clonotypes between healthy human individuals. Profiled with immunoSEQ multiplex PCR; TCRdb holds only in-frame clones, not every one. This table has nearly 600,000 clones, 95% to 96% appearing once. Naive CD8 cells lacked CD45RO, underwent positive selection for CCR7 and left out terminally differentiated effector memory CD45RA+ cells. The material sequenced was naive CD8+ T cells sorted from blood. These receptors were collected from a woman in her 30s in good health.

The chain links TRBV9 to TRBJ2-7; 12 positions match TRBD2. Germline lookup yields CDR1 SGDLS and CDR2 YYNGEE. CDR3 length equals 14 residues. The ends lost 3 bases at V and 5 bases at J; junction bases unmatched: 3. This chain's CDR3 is CASSASGRADEQYF. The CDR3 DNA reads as TGTGCCAGCAGCGCTAGCGGGAGGGCCGACGAGCAGTACTTC.

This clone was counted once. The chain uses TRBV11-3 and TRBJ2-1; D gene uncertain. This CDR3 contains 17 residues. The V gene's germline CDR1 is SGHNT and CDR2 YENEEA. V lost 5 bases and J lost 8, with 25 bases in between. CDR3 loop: CASSLTLCQALGDEQFF. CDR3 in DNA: TGTGCCAGCAGCCTAACCCTCTGCCAGGCCCTAGGCGATGAGCAGTTCTTC.

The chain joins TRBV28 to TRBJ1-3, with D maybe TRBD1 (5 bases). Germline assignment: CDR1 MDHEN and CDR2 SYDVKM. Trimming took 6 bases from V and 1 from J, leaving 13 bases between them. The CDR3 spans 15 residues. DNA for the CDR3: TGTGCCAGCAGATTCCTAACAGGTTCTGGAAACACCATATATTTT. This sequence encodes CASRFLTGSGNTIYF.

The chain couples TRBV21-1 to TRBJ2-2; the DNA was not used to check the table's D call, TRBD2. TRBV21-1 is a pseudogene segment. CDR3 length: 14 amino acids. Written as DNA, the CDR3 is TGTGCCAGCAACCTTAATGAGGGAACCGGGGAGCTGTTTTTT. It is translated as CASNLNEGTGELFF.

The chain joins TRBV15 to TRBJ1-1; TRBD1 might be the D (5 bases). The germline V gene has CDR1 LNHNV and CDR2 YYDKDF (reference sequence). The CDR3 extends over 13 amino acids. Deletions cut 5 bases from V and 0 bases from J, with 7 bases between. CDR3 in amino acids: CATSVGLNTEAFF. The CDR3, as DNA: TGTGCCACCAGCGTGGGACTGAACACTGAAGCTTTCTTT.

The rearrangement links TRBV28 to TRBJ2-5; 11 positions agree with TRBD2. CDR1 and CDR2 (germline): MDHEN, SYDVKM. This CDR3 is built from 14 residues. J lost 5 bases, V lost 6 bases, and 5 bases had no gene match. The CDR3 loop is CASSPLAGVETQYF. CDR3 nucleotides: TGTGCCAGCAGCCCACTAGCGGGAGTGGAGACCCAGTACTTC.

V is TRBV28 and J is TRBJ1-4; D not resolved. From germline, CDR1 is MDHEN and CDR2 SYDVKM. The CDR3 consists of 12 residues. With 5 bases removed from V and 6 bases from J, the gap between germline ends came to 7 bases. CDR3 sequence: CASSLEYEKLFF. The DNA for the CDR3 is TGTGCCAGCAGTCTGGAGTATGAAAAACTGTTTTTT.

CDR3: CASSPPTQRDAQNEQFF. CDR3 sequence (DNA): TGCGCCAGCAGCCCGCCTACCCAGCGGGATGCTCAGAATGAGCAGTTCTTC. The gene calls are TRBV4-1 and TRBJ2-1, with TRBD2 identical over 7 bases. V gave up 4 bases and J gave up 7 bases; unmatched junction bases: 16. The CDR3 is 17 amino acids. Per the germline V gene, CDR1 is MGHRA and CDR2 is YSYEKL.

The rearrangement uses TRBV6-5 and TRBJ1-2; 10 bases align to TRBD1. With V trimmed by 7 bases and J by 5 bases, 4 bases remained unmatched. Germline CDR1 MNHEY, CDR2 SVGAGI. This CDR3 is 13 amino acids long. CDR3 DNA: TGTGCCAGCACCGGGGACAGGGGTTATGGCTACACCTTC. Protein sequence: CASTGDRGYGYTF.

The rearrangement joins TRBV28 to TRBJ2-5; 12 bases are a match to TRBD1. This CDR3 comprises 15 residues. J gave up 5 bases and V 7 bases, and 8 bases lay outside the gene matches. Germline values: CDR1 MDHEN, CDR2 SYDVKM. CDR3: CASNSVGTGGETQYF. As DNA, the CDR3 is TGTGCCAGCAACAGCGTTGGGACAGGGGGCGAGACCCAGTACTTC.

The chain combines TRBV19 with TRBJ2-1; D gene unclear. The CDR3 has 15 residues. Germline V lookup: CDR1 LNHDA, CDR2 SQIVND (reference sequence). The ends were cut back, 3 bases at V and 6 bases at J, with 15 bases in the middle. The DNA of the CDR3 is TGTGCCAGTAGTATCGGCACTATCAGTACCAATGAGCAGTTCTTC. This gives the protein CASSIGTISTNEQFF. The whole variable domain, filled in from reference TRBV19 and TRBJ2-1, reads DGGITQSPKYLFRKEGQNVTLSCEQNLNHDAMYWYRQDPGQGLRLIYYSQIVNDFQKGDIAEGYSVSREKKESFPLTVTSAQKNPTAFYLCASSIGTISTNEQFFGPGTRLTVL.

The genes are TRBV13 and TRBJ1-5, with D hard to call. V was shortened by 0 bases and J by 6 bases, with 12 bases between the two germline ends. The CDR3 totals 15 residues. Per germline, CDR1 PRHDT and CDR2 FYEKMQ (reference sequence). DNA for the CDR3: TGTGCCAGCAGCTTAGGATCGGGTGGAGTTCAGCCCCAGCATTTT. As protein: CASSLGSGGVQPQHF.

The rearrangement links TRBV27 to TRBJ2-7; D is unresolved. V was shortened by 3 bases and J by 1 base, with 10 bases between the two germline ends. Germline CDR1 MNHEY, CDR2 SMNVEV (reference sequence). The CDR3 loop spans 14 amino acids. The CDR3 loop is CASSFSLGSYEQYF. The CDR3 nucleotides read TGTGCCAGCAGTTTTTCCCTAGGGTCCTACGAGCAGTACTTC.

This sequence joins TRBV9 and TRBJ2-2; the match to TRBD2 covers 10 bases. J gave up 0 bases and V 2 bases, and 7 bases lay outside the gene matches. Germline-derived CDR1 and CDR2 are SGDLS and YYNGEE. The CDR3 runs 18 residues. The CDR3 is CASSVRAGGPSNTGELFF. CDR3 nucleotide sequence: TGTGCCAGCAGCGTCCGAGCGGGAGGGCCCTCGAACACCGGGGAGCTGTTTTTT.

The CDR3 region is CASSLEGTGPEQYF. CDR3 coding DNA: TGTGCCAGCAGCTTAGAGGGGACAGGGCCTGAGCAGTACTTC. The V and J genes are TRBV11-2 and TRBJ2-7; 9 nucleotides match TRBD1. The CDR3 is 14 residues long. V was pared by 0 bases and J by 7 bases, with 4 bases of the junction left unmatched. Per germline, CDR1 SGHAT and CDR2 FQNNGV.

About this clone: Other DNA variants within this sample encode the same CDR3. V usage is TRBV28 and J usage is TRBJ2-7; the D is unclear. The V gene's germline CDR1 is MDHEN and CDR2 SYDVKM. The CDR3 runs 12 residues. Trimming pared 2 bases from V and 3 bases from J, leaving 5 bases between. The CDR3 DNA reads TGTGCCAGCAGTTTACGCGACTACGAGCAGTACTTC. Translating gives CASSLRDYEQYF.

The CDR3 loop is CAIRDPGQSVTEAFF. In DNA, the CDR3 is TGTGCCATCAGAGACCCGGGACAATCGGTCACTGAAGCTTTCTTT. The rearrangement uses TRBV10-3 and TRBJ1-1; tentative D call: TRBD1 (6 bases). Germline V lookup: CDR1 ENHRY, CDR2 SYGVKD. The CDR3 covers 15 residues. Trimming stripped 6 bases from V and 4 bases from J, with 18 bases between.

The CDR3 region has the DNA TGTGCCACCAGCAAGACGGTCTTGATGAACACTGAAGCTTTCTTT. Its translation is CATSKTVLMNTEAFF. The rearrangement joins TRBV15 to TRBJ1-1; D remains ambiguous. V lost 4 bases to trimming and J lost 0 bases, with 12 bases between them. Germline V gene sequence: CDR1 LNHNV, CDR2 YYDKDF (reference sequence). This CDR3 has 15 amino acids.

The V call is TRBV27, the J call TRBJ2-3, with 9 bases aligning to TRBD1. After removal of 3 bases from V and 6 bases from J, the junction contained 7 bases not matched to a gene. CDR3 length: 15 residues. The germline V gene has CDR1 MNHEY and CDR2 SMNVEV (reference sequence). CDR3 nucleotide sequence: TGTGCCAGCAGTTTTCTCGGGACAGGGTTGGATACGCAGTATTTT. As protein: CASSFLGTGLDTQYF.

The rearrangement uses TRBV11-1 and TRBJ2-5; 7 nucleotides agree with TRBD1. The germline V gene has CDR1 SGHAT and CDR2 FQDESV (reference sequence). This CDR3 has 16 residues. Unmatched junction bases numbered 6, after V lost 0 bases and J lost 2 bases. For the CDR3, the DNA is TGTGCCAGCAGCTTAGCTAGTACAGGGGTTCAAGAGACCCAGTACTTC. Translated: CASSLASTGVQETQYF.

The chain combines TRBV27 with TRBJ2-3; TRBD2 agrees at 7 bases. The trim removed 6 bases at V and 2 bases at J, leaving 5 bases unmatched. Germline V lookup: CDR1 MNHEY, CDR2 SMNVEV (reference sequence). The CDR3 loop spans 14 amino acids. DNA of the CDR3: TGTGCCAGCAGGAGGCTAGCGGTCACAGATACGCAGTATTTT. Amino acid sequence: CASRRLAVTDTQYF.

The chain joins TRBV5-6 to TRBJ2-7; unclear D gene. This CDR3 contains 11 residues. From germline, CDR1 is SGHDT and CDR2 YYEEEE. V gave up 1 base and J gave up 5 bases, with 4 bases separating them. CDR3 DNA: TGTGCCAGCAGCTTGTGGAACGAGCAGTACTTC. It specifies CASSLWNEQYF.

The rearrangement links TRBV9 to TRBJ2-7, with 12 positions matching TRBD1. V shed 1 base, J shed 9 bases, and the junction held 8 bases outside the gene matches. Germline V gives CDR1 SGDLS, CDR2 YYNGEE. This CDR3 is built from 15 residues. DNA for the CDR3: TGTGCCAGCAGCGTATCCGGGACAGGGGGCAGTGGGCAGTACTTC. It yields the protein CASSVSGTGGSGQYF.

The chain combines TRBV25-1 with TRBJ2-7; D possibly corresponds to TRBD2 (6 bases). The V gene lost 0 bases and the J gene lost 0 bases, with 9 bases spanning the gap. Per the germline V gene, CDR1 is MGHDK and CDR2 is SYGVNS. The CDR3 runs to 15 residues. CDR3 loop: CASSEYETSSYEQYF. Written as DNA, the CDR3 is TGTGCCAGCAGTGAATACGAGACTAGCTCCTACGAGCAGTACTTC.

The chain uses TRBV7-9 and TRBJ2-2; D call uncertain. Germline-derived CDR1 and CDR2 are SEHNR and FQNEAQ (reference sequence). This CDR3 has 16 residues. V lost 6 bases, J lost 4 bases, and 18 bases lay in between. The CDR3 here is CASSDRLLDSTGELFF. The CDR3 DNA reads TGTGCCAGCAGTGATCGACTCCTAGATAGCACCGGGGAGCTGTTTTTT. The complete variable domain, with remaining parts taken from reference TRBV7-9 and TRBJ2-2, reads DTGVSQNPRHKITKRGQNVTFRCDPISEHNRLYWYRQTLGQGPEFLTYFQNEAQLEKSRLLSDRFSAERPKGSFSTLEIQRTEQGDSAMYLCASSDRLLDSTGELFFGEGSRLTVL.

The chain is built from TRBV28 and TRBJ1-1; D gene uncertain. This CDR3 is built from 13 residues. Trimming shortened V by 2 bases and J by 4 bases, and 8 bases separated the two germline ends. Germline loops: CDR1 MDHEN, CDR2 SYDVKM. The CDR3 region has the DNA TGTGCCAGCAGTTTAGGAGGATTCACTGAAGCTTTCTTT. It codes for CASSLGGFTEAFF.

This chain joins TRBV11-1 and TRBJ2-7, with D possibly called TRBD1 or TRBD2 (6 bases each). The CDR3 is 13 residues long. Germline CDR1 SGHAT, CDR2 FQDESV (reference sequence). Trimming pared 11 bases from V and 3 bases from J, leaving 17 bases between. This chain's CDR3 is CASRGTWDYEQYF. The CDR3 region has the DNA TGTGCCTCCCGCGGGACATGGGACTACGAGCAGTACTTC.

CDR3 nucleotide sequence: TGTGCCAGCCTCCAGGGGTTATACGAGCAGTACTTC. Amino acid sequence: CASLQGLYEQYF. The chain employs TRBV28 and TRBJ2-7; perhaps TRBD1 as D (6 bases). The CDR3 is 12 amino acids. Trimming cost V 8 bases and J 4 bases, with 12 bases left between them. Per germline, CDR1 MDHEN and CDR2 SYDVKM.

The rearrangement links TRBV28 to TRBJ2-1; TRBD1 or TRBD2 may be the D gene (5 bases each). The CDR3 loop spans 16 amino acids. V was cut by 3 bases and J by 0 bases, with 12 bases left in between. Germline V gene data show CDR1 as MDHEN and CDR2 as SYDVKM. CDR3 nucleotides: TGTGCCAGCAGTTTTGACGGGGCCCCCTCCTACAATGAGCAGTTCTTC. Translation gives CASSFDGAPSYNEQFF.

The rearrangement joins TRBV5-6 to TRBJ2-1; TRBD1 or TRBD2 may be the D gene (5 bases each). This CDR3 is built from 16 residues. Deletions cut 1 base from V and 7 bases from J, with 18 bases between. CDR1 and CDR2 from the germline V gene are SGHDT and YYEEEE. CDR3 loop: CASSLSVWRGANEQFF. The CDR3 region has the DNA TGTGCCAGCAGCTTGTCGGTCTGGCGAGGGGCTAATGAGCAGTTCTTC.